This TCR beta chain was captured by sequencing in a study of CD8+ T cells in alopecia areata. Extracted RNA was reverse transcribed, and the resulting cDNA served as sequencing template. Sequencing used immunoSEQ multiplex PCR; TCRdb keeps in-frame clones, though not all of them. The data hold 110,000 or so clones, with 55% to 60% observed a single time. Treatment here: oral pan-JAK inhibitor, 5-10 mg twice daily. CDR1 SQVTM and CDR2 ANQGSEA come from the germline V gene. The CDR3 has 13 amino acids. Deletions cut 4 bases from V and 2 bases from J, with 11 bases between. V usage is TRBV29-1 and J usage is TRBJ1-1, with unresolved D. This receptor was obtained from a human donor with alopecia areata. Sequencing used CD4+ T cells sorted from blood, obtained at week 24, from a patient treated with tofacitinib. CDR3 loop: CSVARDYNTEAFF. CDR3 bases: TGCAGCGTTGCGAGGGATTATAACACTGAAGCTTTCTTT.